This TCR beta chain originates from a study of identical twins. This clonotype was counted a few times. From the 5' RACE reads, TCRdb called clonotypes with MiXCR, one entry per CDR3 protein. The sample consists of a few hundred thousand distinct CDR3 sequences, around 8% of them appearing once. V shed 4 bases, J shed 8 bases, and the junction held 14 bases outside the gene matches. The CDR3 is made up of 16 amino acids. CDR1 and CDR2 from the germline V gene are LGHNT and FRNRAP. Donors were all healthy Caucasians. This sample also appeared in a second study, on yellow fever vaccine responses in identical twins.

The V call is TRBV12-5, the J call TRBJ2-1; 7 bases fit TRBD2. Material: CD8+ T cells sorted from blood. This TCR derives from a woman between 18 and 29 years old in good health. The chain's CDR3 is CASGSDIVWGGDEQFF. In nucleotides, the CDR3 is TGTGCTAGTGGTTCCGACATCGTGTGGGGAGGGGATGAGCAGTTCTTC. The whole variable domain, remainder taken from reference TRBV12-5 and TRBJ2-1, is DARVTQTPRHKVTEMGQEVTMRCQPILGHNTVFWYRQTMMQGLELLAYFRNRAPLDDSGMPKDRFSAEMPDATLATLKIQPSEPRDSAVYFCASGSDIVWGGDEQFFGPGTRLTVL.